This section outlines one T cell receptor beta chain sequence together with its context. Its specificity is not known. The data belong to a study of beta chain features in type 1 diabetes. Germline assignment: CDR1 ENHRY and CDR2 SYGVKD. This CDR3 contains 13 residues. Trimming took 2 bases from V and 3 from J, leaving 7 bases between them. The study, taken as a whole, reports: Across all four CD4+ subsets, people with type 1 diabetes showed modestly shorter TCRB CDR3s.

cDNA synthesis used the whole RNA isolate, giving expressed TCRB sequences. This table comes from immunoSEQ multiplex PCR, and its TCRdb copy is limited to in-frame clones, with some not included. The sample has around 110,000 clones, around 17% seen once. Input material: central memory CD4+ T cells from blood. This clonotype was sampled from a young man with type 1 diabetes. The V gene is TRBV10-3, the J gene TRBJ1-2; D gene uncertain. CDR3 sequence reads: CAISEVDDYGYTF. The CDR3, as DNA: TGTGCCATCAGTGAGGTAGACGACTATGGCTACACCTTC.